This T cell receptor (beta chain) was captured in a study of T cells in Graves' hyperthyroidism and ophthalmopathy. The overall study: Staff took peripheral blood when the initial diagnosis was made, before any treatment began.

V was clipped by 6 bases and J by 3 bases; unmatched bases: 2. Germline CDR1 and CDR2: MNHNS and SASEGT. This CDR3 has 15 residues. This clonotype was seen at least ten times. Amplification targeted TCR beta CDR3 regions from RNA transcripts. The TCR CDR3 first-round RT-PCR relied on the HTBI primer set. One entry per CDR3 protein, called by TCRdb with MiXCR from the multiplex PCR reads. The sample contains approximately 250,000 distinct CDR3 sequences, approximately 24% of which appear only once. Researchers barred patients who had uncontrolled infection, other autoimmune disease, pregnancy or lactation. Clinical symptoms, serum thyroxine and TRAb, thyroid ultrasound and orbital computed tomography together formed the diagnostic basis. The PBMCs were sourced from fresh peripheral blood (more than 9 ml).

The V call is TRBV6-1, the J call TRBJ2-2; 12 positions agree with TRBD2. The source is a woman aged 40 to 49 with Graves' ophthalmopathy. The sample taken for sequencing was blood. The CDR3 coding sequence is TGTGCCAGCAGGACTAGCGGGGGATACACCGGGGAGCTGTTTTTT. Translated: CASRTSGGYTGELFF.